The 17 T cell receptor beta chains reported below all come from one sample, sequenced in a study of spatial heterogeneity in lung cancer. Described time point: sample taken at primary tumor resection. Whole RNA was taken from tumor, nontumor lung or frozen PBMC; it was then sequenced unsorted. TCRdb ran MiXCR on the 5' RACE reads and lists one entry per CDR3 protein. The data hold approximately 52,000 distinct CDR3 sequences, with around 7% observed a single time. Sequenced here: PBMCs, sampled at surgery. These receptors originate from a female donor with early-stage non-small cell lung cancer.

This clonotype was observed a few times. The chain uses TRBV7-2 and TRBJ2-2; 11 bases agree with TRBD2. CDR1 and CDR2 from the germline V gene are SGHTA and FQGNSA. CDR3 length equals 14 residues. The junction had 4 bases not matched to a gene; V was cut back by 5 bases and J by 8 bases. Written as DNA, the CDR3 is TGTGCCAGCAGCATGGGACTAGCGGAGGGGGAGCTGTTTTTT. This translates into CASSMGLAEGELFF.

This clonotype was detected ten times or more. The gene calls are TRBV28 and TRBJ2-6; D unclear. This CDR3 region has 17 residues. Germline V CDR1 and CDR2: MDHEN, SYDVKM. V was shortened by 5 bases and J by 0 bases, with 14 bases between the two germline ends. This CDR3 reads CASSAIGLSSGANVLTF. Here the CDR3 DNA reads TGTGCCAGCAGTGCTATCGGGCTATCCTCTGGGGCCAACGTCCTGACTTTC.

This clonotype was detected many times. The chain combines TRBV29-1 with TRBJ2-7, with D perhaps given as TRBD1 or TRBD2 (7 bases each). Deletions cut 7 bases from V and 0 bases from J, with 16 bases between. Germline-derived CDR1 and CDR2 are SQVTM and ANQGSEA. The CDR3 extends over 14 amino acids. CDR3 nucleotides: TGCAGCGCCAGGGGGGGGGCGAGCTCCTACGAGCAGTACTTC. Protein sequence: CSARGGASSYEQYF.

This clonotype was counted ten times or more. The chain recombines TRBV5-4 with TRBJ2-3; 7 bases map to TRBD1. Germline-derived CDR1 and CDR2 are SGHNT and YYREEE (reference sequence). V was pared by 3 bases and J by 3 bases, with 4 bases of the junction left unmatched. CDR3 length equals 14 residues. CDR3 loop: CASSSDRETDTQYF. The CDR3 DNA sequence: TGTGCCAGCAGCTCCGACAGGGAAACAGATACGCAGTATTTT.

This clonotype has only a few counts. The V call is TRBV7-9, the J call TRBJ2-6; weak D call: TRBD1 (5 bases). This CDR3 is built from 17 residues. Looked up from germline, CDR1 is SEHNR and CDR2 is FQNEAQ (reference sequence). V dropped 0 bases and J dropped 4 bases, with 13 bases sitting between them. The CDR3 DNA reads TGTGCCAGCAGCTTAGCGCCAGGGCAAATAGGGGCCAACGTCCTGACTTTC. Encoded protein: CASSLAPGQIGANVLTF.

This clonotype has a handful of counts. This rearrangement joins TRBV27 to TRBJ1-4; perhaps TRBD1 as D (5 bases). Per germline, CDR1 MNHEY and CDR2 SMNVEV (reference sequence). CDR3 length: 15 amino acids. V lost 5 bases and J lost 4, with 14 bases in between. CDR3 sequence: CASSAGRVGNEKLFF. The DNA of the CDR3 is TGTGCCAGCAGTGCGGGACGTGTTGGTAATGAAAAACTGTTTTTT.

This clonotype has a count of ten or more. This sequence joins TRBV29-1 and TRBJ2-3; D is perhaps TRBD2 (7 bases). Germline V gives CDR1 SQVTM, CDR2 ANQGSEA. V gave up 6 bases and J gave up 0 bases, with 19 bases separating them. The CDR3 loop spans 16 amino acids. CDR3 DNA: TGCAGCGTGGTGCCCCGGGGGGCTTCTAGCACAGATACGCAGTATTTT. Encoded protein: CSVVPRGASSTDTQYF.

This clonotype was recorded many times. The V gene is TRBV7-9, the J gene TRBJ1-3; no reliable D call. This CDR3 contains 12 residues. Germline values: CDR1 SEHNR, CDR2 FQNEAQ (reference sequence). Trimming removed 2 bases from V and 4 bases from J, with 3 bases in between. The CDR3 DNA reads as TGTGCCAGCAGCTTAAACGGAAACACCATATATTTT. Protein sequence: CASSLNGNTIYF. Together with reference TRBV7-9 and TRBJ1-3, the CDR3 gives the full variable domain: DTGVSQNPRHKITKRGQNVTFRCDPISEHNRLYWYRQTLGQGPEFLTYFQNEAQLEKSRLLSDRFSAERPKGSFSTLEIQRTEQGDSAMYLCASSLNGNTIYFGEGSWLTVV.

This clonotype was counted ten times or more. The CDR3 DNA is TGTGCCAGCAGTTTTTGGGGGATGGACCCCGGGTTCCTGTCCGAGCAGTACTTC. Amino acids: CASSFWGMDPGFLSEQYF. V usage is TRBV28 and J usage is TRBJ2-7; D may match TRBD1 or TRBD2 (5 bases each). Germline assignment: CDR1 MDHEN and CDR2 SYDVKM. The CDR3 length is 18 residues. The V end lost 3 bases, the J end lost 6 bases, and 27 bases lay between the germline ends.

This clonotype was recorded many times. The J gene is TRBJ2-7, the V gene TRBV5-1; possible D gene TRBD1, 6 bases. V was shortened by 4 bases and J by 1 base, with 12 bases between the two germline ends. The germline CDR1 and CDR2 sequences are SGHRS and YFSETQ. This CDR3 comprises 14 residues. Written as DNA, the CDR3 is TGCGCCAGCAGCCCCTCGGACAGATCCTACGAGCAGTACTTC. Its protein product is CASSPSDRSYEQYF.

In this sample, this clonotype turned up many times. The chain joins TRBV6-5 to TRBJ2-3; D could derive from TRBD1 or TRBD2 (5 bases each). The CDR3 length is 13 residues. V dropped 4 bases and J dropped 8 bases, with 13 bases sitting between them. Germline loops: CDR1 MNHEY, CDR2 SVGAGI. The CDR3 spells CASSSRLRGTQYF. Here the CDR3 DNA reads TGTGCCAGCAGTTCTAGACTGAGGGGTACGCAGTATTTT.

Ten or more counts support this clonotype. This rearrangement joins TRBV9 to TRBJ1-4, with TRBD1 as a possible D gene (5 bases). The ends were cut back, 4 bases at V and 8 bases at J, with 21 bases in the middle. CDR1 and CDR2 (germline): SGDLS, YYNGEE. The CDR3 length is 16 residues. The CDR3, as DNA: TGTGCCAGCAGCCCCCGTTGGGGGACCTTGAGCGAAAAACTGTTTTTT. Amino acids: CASSPRWGTLSEKLFF.

This clonotype appeared many times. The gene calls are TRBV28 and TRBJ1-2; D remains unclear. Germline V gene data show CDR1 as MDHEN and CDR2 as SYDVKM. This CDR3 comprises 12 residues. Deletions cut 6 bases from V and 8 bases from J, with 13 bases between. As DNA, the CDR3 is TGTGCCAGCAGCCAAACCGACTCCGGCTACACCTTC. The encoded protein is CASSQTDSGYTF.

The V call is TRBV9, the J call TRBJ2-5, with 11 bases fitting TRBD2. CDR3 size: 14 residues. Germline V gene lookup returns CDR1 SGDLS and CDR2 YYNGEE. V trimming: 3 bases; J trimming: 8 bases; junction bases outside the gene matches: 6. CDR3 residues: CASSATGTSGTQYF. The CDR3 DNA sequence: TGTGCCAGCAGCGCTACCGGGACTAGCGGCACCCAGTACTTC. Drawing the rest from reference TRBV9 and TRBJ2-5, the complete variable domain is DSGVTQTPKHLITATGQRVTLRCSPRSGDLSVYWYQQSLDQGLQFLIQYYNGEERAKGNILERFSAQQFPDLHSELNLSSLELGDSALYFCASSATGTSGTQYFGPGTRLLVL.

This clonotype was seen at least ten times. The chain links TRBV5-6 to TRBJ2-1; TRBD2 is a possible D gene (7 bases). Trimming shortened V by 4 bases and J by 6 bases, and 17 bases separated the two germline ends. CDR1 and CDR2 from the germline V gene are SGHDT and YYEEEE. The CDR3 runs to 15 residues. The CDR3 nucleotides read TGTGCCAGCAGCCCCCTTGCGGGGGCTGTCAATGAGCAGTTCTTC. As protein: CASSPLAGAVNEQFF.

This clonotype has a count of ten or more. V and J are TRBV20-1 and TRBJ2-3; D is possibly TRBD2 (6 bases). This CDR3 contains 13 residues. Looked up from germline, CDR1 is DFQATT and CDR2 is SNEGSKA (reference sequence). Trimming shortened V by 5 bases and J by 1 base, and 10 bases separated the two germline ends. CDR3 DNA sequence: TGCAGTGCTGCCTGGGGGGGCACAGATACGCAGTATTTT. Its protein is CSAAWGGTDTQYF.

This clonotype has a count of ten or more. The chain recombines TRBV7-2 with TRBJ2-1; D remains unclear. V was trimmed by 4 bases and J by 8 bases, leaving 9 bases between them. CDR3 size: 12 residues. Germline values: CDR1 SGHTA, CDR2 FQGNSA. The CDR3 spells CASSSTYDEQFF. The DNA for the CDR3 is TGTGCCAGCAGCTCCACGTACGATGAGCAGTTCTTC.